This T cell receptor (beta chain) was recovered during a study of a mutant IDH1 vaccine in newly diagnosed glioma. About the study: Vaccines began 4-6 weeks after radiotherapy alone, or with temozolomide cycles.

The data were produced by immunoSEQ multiplex PCR, yet TCRdb's version contains in-frame clones alone and is incomplete. The repertoire includes some 50,000 clones, about 61% of them detected once, and around 4.8% sits in the top ten. Sample time point: week 47, end of study. Vaccine doses each comprised 300 ug of mutant IDH1 20-mer peptide, with topical imiquimod. This clone is a singleton in its sample. Its specificity is not known. This TCR was recovered from a man aged 35 to 55 with glioma. Some clones in this sample may be carry-over from other donors' samples. This sample comprised peripheral blood mononuclear cells (PBMCs), obtained from a glioma patient whose treatment included an IDH1 peptide vaccine.

Here the CDR3 reads CASRTGVSEQYF. As DNA, the CDR3 is TGTGCCAGCAGGACAGGGGTTTCCGAGCAGTACTTC. J is TRBJ2-7 and V is TRBV6-1; 8 nucleotides agree with TRBD1. Germline loops: CDR1 MNHNS, CDR2 SASEGT. The V gene end was trimmed by 6 bases and the J gene end by 6 bases; junction bases not matched to a gene: 4. This CDR3 is built from 12 residues.